This TCR beta chain derives from a study of T cell changes during pregnancy in multiple sclerosis. Clones were sequenced by immunoSEQ multiplex PCR, and TCRdb holds only the in-frame ones, with some missing. The table includes over 20,000 clones, 86% detected once. Germline V CDR1 and CDR2: LNHNV, YYDKDF (reference sequence). V lost 0 bases and J lost 0; bases outside the gene matches: 3. The CDR3 consists of 17 residues. This clone was seen a handful of times. This TCR was sampled from a female donor in good health, enrolled as a control in a pregnancy study. The chain carries TRBV15 and TRBJ2-2; 8 nucleotides agree with TRBD1. The specimen comprised CD4+ T cells from peripheral blood mononuclear cells, sampled in the first trimester of pregnancy. The CDR3 DNA sequence: TGTGCCACCAGCAGAGATACGGACAGGGCGAACACCGGGGAGCTGTTTTTT. As protein: CATSRDTDRANTGELFF.